The 14 T cell receptor beta chains listed next were all sequenced from one sample in a study of cytomegalovirus exposure and HLA in healthy donors. 13 Jbeta primers and 60 Vbeta primers were used for the PCR. The method was immunoSEQ multiplex PCR; TCRdb's version includes in-frame clones alone and lacks a portion of them. Among over 120,000 clones listed, approximately 79% were seen once. Sequenced input: PBMCs. The receptors derive from a man in his late teens or twenties in good health and CMV-seropositive.

The CDR3 region is CASSPETGGSGNTIYF. In DNA form, the CDR3 reads TGTGCCAGCTCACCCGAGACAGGGGGCTCTGGAAACACCATATATTTT. This rearrangement joins TRBV18 to TRBJ1-3; 9 bases match TRBD1. V trimming: 3 bases; J trimming: 0 bases; junction bases outside the gene matches: 3. CDR1 and CDR2 (germline): KGHSH, LQKENI. The length of the CDR3 is 16 residues. The full variable domain, with the rest looked up from reference TRBV18 and TRBJ1-3, is NAGVMQNPRHLVRRRGQEARLRCSPMKGHSHVYWYRQLPEEGLKFMVYLQKENIIDESGMPKERFSAEFPKEGPSILRIQQVVRGDSAAYFCASSPETGGSGNTIYFGEGSWLTVV.

The V gene is TRBV7-9, the J gene TRBJ2-3, with a possible D match to TRBD1 (6 bases). This CDR3 region has 15 residues. The germline gives CDR1 SEHNR, CDR2 FQNEAQ (reference sequence). V lost 3 bases and J 2 bases, leaving 12 bases between the germline ends. The DNA for the CDR3 is TGTGCCAGCAGCTTCGGGACATCGGACACAGATACGCAGTATTTT. This translates into CASSFGTSDTDTQYF.

This rearrangement joins TRBV7-8 to TRBJ2-3; maybe TRBD2 (6 bases). The V and J ends lost 1 base and 4 bases respectively, with 18 bases between them. The CDR3 is made up of 17 amino acids. Germline lookup yields CDR1 SGHVS and CDR2 FQNEAQ. The CDR3 region is CASSLERLPGDSDTQYF. In DNA, the CDR3 is TGTGCCAGCAGCTTAGAGCGGTTGCCGGGGGATTCAGATACGCAGTATTTT.

V usage is TRBV29-1 and J usage is TRBJ2-1; 8 bases align to TRBD1. CDR1 SQVTM and CDR2 ANQGSEA come from the germline V gene. With V trimmed by 6 bases and J by 4 bases, 8 bases remained unmatched. The CDR3 runs 14 residues. The CDR3 protein is CSVYPGQDYNEQFF. The CDR3 DNA follows: TGCAGCGTATATCCGGGACAGGATTACAATGAGCAGTTCTTC.

This sequence joins TRBV5-4 and TRBJ1-2, with D possibly TRBD1 on 5 matching bases. The CDR3 covers 13 residues. Germline CDR1 and CDR2: SGHNT and YYREEE (reference sequence). Trimming pared 4 bases from V and 5 bases from J, leaving 12 bases between. The CDR3 reads CASSRPQGYGYTF. The CDR3 region has the DNA TGTGCCAGCAGCCGCCCGCAGGGATATGGCTACACCTTC.

This clone was detected a few times. This chain uses TRBV27 with TRBJ1-1; a possible D gene is TRBD1 (5 bases). V was trimmed by 6 bases and J by 2 bases, leaving 16 bases between them. Germline-derived CDR1 and CDR2 are MNHEY and SMNVEV (reference sequence). The length of the CDR3 is 15 residues. CDR3 nucleotide sequence: TGTGCCAGCAGACGAGACCAGGGAGGAAACACTGAAGCTTTCTTT. This translates into CASRRDQGGNTEAFF.

The chain joins TRBV14 to TRBJ1-3; D gene ambiguous. The CDR3 length is 15 residues. Germline lookup yields CDR1 SGHDN and CDR2 FVKESK. V was trimmed by 5 bases and J by 0 bases, leaving 11 bases between them. The CDR3 DNA is TGTGCCAGCAGCTCCCGACAAGTCTCTGGAAACACCATATATTTT. This gives the protein CASSSRQVSGNTIYF.

The genes are TRBV7-6 and TRBJ1-1; D gene unclear. The CDR3 is 15 amino acids. The ends were cut back, 5 bases at V and 0 bases at J, with 13 bases in the middle. CDR1 and CDR2 (germline): SGHVS, FNYEAQ. The CDR3 DNA sequence: TGTGCCAGCAGCCCTGGAGGAGGGTTGAACACTGAAGCTTTCTTT. This codes for CASSPGGGLNTEAFF.

The chain joins TRBV15 to TRBJ1-4; 7 positions agree with TRBD1. CDR1 is LNHNV and CDR2 is YYDKDF in the germline V gene (reference sequence). After removal of 1 base from V and 2 bases from J, the junction contained 4 bases not matched to a gene. This CDR3 has 16 amino acids. CDR3 sequence: CATSRARGQTNEKLFF. CDR3 nucleotide sequence: TGTGCCACCAGCAGAGCCCGGGGACAGACTAATGAAAAACTGTTTTTT.

The chain is built from TRBV6-1 and TRBJ2-7; TRBD2 agrees at 11 bases. V shed 7 bases, J shed 5 bases, and the junction held 7 bases outside the gene matches. The CDR3 sequence is 14 residues long. Looked up from germline, CDR1 is MNHNS and CDR2 is SASEGT. As DNA, the CDR3 is TGTGCCAGCACGATTAGCGGGGGGGCCAACGAGCAGTACTTC. Protein product: CASTISGGANEQYF.

A single count supports this clone. This chain links TRBV6-5 with TRBJ2-7, with 8 nucleotides matching TRBD1. Trimming at V came to 0 bases and at J to 3 bases, leaving 4 bases not matched to a gene. The CDR3 consists of 15 residues. Germline-derived CDR1 and CDR2 are MNHEY and SVGAGI. In nucleotides, the CDR3 is TGTGCCAGCAGTTACTCCAGCGGACAGGGCTACGAGCAGTACTTC. Amino acid sequence: CASSYSSGQGYEQYF.

In its sample, this clone was seen once. The genes are TRBV9 and TRBJ2-1, with TRBD1 matching over 7 bases. The junction had 7 bases not matched to a gene; V was cut back by 3 bases and J by 4 bases. CDR3 length: 15 residues. In germline, CDR1 is SGDLS, CDR2 YYNGEE. The CDR3 sequence: CASSASGQPYNEQFF. The CDR3 DNA reads TGTGCCAGCAGCGCCTCGGGACAGCCATACAATGAGCAGTTCTTC. Full variable domain (remainder filled in from reference TRBV9 and TRBJ2-1): DSGVTQTPKHLITATGQRVTLRCSPRSGDLSVYWYQQSLDQGLQFLIQYYNGEERAKGNILERFSAQQFPDLHSELNLSSLELGDSALYFCASSASGQPYNEQFFGPGTRLTVL.

This chain uses TRBV7-9 with TRBJ2-3; D is uncertain. The CDR3 spans 13 residues. V lost 5 bases and J lost 0, with 6 bases in between. In germline, CDR1 is SEHNR, CDR2 FQNEAQ (reference sequence). CDR3 DNA: TGTGCCAGCAGCGTATCTAGCACAGATACGCAGTATTTT. Amino acids: CASSVSSTDTQYF.

The CDR3 region is CASSLGGAGYEQYF. The CDR3 DNA follows: TGTGCCAGCAGTTTGGGGGGGGCGGGCTACGAGCAGTACTTC. The chain combines TRBV28 with TRBJ2-7, with D tentatively TRBD2 (7 bases). The germline V gene has CDR1 MDHEN and CDR2 SYDVKM. Trimming took 3 bases from V and 3 from J, leaving 12 bases between them. This CDR3 region has 14 residues.